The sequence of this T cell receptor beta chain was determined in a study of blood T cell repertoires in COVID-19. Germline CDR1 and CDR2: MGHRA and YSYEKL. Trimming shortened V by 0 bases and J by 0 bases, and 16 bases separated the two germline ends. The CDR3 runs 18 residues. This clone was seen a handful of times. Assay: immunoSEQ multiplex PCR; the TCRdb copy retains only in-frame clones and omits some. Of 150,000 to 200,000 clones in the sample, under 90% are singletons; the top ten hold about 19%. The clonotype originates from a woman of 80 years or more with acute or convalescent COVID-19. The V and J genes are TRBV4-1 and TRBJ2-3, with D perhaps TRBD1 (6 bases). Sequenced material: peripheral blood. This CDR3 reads CASSQDRSRGASTDTQYF. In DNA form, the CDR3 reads TGCGCCAGCAGCCAAGATAGGAGCAGGGGCGCTAGCACAGATACGCAGTATTTT.